This T cell receptor (beta chain) was retrieved from a study of T cells after posttransplantation cyclophosphamide. This clone was seen a few times. The target antigen is unknown. Here immunoSEQ multiplex PCR was the method, and the copy in TCRdb shows in-frame clones only, minus some. Altogether roughly 4,400 clones are present, roughly 77% being singletons, with the ten largest covering under 20%. A marrow graft followed busulfan-fludarabine conditioning, with cyclophosphamide on days +3 and +4. Study findings and constraints: Donor-recipient repertoire similarity was low at 1-2 months, rising over year one.

The germline V gene has CDR1 SNHLY and CDR2 FYNNEI. CDR3 length: 14 amino acids. After removal of 6 bases from V and 1 base from J, the junction contained 3 bases not matched to a gene. Here the sequenced sample was PBMCs, taken after an allogeneic stem cell transplant with post-transplant cyclophosphamide. The chain links TRBV2 to TRBJ1-2; the match to TRBD1 covers 9 bases. The clonotype originates from a female patient aged 50-65 years who received an allogeneic stem cell transplant from a related donor, was CMV-positive, and had no GVHD. The graft donor may have contributed some T cells. The CDR3 bases are TGTGCCAGCAGAGGGGACAGGGTTAACTATGGCTACACCTTC. This sequence encodes CASRGDRVNYGYTF. Using reference TRBV2 and TRBJ1-2 for the parts outside the CDR3, the full variable domain is EPEVTQTPSHQVTQMGQEVILRCVPISNHLYFYWYRQILGQKVEFLVSFYNNEISEKSEIFDDQFSVERPDGSNFTLKIRSTKLEDSAMYFCASRGDRVNYGYTFGSGTRLTVV.